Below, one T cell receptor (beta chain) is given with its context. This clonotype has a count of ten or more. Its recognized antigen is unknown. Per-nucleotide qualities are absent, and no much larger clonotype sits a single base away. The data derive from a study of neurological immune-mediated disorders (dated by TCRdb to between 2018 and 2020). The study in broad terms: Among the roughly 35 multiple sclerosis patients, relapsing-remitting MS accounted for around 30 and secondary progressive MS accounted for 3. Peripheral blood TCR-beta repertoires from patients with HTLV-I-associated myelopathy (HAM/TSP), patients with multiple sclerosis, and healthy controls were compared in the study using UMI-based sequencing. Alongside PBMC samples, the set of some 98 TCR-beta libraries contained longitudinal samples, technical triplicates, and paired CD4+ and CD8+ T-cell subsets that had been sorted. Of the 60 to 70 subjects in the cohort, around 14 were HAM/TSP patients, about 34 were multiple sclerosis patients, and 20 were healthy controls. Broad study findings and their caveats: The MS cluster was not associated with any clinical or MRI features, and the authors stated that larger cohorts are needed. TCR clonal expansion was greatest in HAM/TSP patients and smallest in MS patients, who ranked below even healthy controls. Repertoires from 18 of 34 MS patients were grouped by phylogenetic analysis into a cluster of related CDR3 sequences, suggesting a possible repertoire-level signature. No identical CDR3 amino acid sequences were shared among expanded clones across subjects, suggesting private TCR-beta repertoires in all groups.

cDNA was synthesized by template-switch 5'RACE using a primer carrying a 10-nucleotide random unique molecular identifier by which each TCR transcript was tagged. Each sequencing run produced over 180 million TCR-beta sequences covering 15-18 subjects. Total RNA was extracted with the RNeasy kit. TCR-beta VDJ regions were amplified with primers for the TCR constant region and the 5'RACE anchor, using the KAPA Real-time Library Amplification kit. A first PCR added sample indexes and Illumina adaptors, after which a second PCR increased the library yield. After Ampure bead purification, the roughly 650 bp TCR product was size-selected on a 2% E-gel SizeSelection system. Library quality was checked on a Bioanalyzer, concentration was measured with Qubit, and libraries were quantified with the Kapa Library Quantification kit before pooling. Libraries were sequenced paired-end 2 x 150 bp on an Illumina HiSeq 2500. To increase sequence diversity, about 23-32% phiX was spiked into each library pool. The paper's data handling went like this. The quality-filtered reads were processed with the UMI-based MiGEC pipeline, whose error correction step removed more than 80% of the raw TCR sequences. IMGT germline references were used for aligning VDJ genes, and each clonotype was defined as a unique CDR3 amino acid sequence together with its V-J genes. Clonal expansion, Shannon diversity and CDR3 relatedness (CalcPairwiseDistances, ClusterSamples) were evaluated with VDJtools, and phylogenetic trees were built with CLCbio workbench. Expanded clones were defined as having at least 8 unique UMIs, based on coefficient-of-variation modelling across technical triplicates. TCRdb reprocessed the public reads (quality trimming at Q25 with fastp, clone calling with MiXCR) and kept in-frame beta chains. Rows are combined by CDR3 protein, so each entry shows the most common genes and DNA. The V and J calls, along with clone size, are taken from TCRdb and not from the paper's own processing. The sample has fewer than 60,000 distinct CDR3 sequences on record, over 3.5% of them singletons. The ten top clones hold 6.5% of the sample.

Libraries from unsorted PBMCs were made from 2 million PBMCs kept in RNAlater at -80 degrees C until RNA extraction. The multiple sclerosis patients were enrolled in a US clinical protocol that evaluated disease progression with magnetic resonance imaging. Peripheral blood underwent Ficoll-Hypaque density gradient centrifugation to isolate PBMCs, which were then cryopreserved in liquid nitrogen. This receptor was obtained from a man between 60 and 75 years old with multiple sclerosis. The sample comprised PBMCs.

The DNA sequence is TGCAGCGTTGACGAGCGGGGGGGCGGAGATACGCAGTATTTT. The encoded protein is CSVDERGGGDTQYF. Rearrangement joined TRBV29-1 to TRBJ2-3, with TRBD2 matching 10 junction bases. Including the terminal cysteine and phenylalanine, the CDR3 comprises 14 residues. The sequence is cut down to CDR3 DNA, 42 bases in frame from base 1. Via the germline V gene, CDR1 is SQVTM and CDR2 ANQGSEA. V and J are trimmed by 3 bases and 5 bases, and the gene matches miss 5 bases of the junction.